This TCR beta chain was identified during a study of cytomegalovirus exposure and HLA in healthy donors (dated by TCRdb to the late 2010s). In the study overall: According to an earlier analysis of a few hundred of the donors, about 179 million T cells yielded 90 million to 140 million unique TCR beta sequences and approximately 280 Gb of sequence data. An early release covering roughly 640 HLA-typed donors comprised 250 to 350 gigabases of sequencing data and 85 million or so unique TCR sequences. The genetic ancestry cluster associated with self-reported Caucasian donors included around four fifths of the roughly 400 genotyped donors. The study aimed to test whether cataloging public T cell receptors could reveal signatures of past pathogen exposure. The study profiled the T cell repertoires of fewer than 850 subjects by immunosequencing and related them to cytomegalovirus serostatus. Besides the first cohort of 500 to 700 subjects, a separate validation cohort made up of over 100 different subjects was used. High-throughput TCR immunosequencing, statistical association of individual TCRs with disease status, and machine learning were combined to predict cytomegalovirus infection status. A later analysis re-analyzed previously published TCR beta repertoires from about 600 donors and added high-resolution HLA genotyping to study TCR occurrence patterns. Rather than drawing on any new phenotypic data, the later analysis identified candidate immune exposures from TCR beta sequences and the way those sequences occurred across donors. To decide whether each TCR beta V gene segment behaved as functional or pseudogenic, an earlier analysis of some 600 of the donors relied on high-throughput TCR beta sequencing. Donor age, sex, ethnicity and CMV serostatus were compiled alongside the repertoire data. Genome-wide SNP genotypes for about 60% of the 666 donors were used in a later genetic analysis, which treated that subset as a discovery cohort. Every discovery cohort repertoire had been produced on one sequencing platform. HLA typing included class I and class II loci at four-digit resolution. The number of typed donors differed by locus: roughly 629-630 for A, B, C, DRB1 and DQB1; 522 for DQA1; 600 to 610 for DPA1; and roughly 470 for DPB1. About five DR-DQ haplotypes were treated as single units for association and clustering because of strong linkage in the cohort. Across under 500 genotyped donors of the cohort, an average of about 250,000 unique TCR beta nucleotide sequences per donor were sequenced, and 15% to 20% of those sequences were non-productive. What the study reported, not specific to this receptor: Compared with the approximately 700-donor mean, donors in an Asian-associated ancestry cluster had fewer N-insertions in productive TCRs, according to a later genetic analysis. When HLA alleles, especially DR and DQ, strongly co-occurred, TCR associations were difficult to assign to individual alleles. Because HLA typing was missing for some donors at each locus, association tests included only the typed subset. A further reported finding was that TCR beta sequences accurately predicted the HLA-A and HLA-B alleles for most subjects in the first cohort. Correlated functional status among segregating V segments might be attributable to linkage disequilibrium, but an unknown experimental factor could not be ruled out. It was suggested by the authors that the approach could potentially be generalized to other disease states and immunological phenotypes. Most CMV-associated TCR beta chains appeared to be HLA-restricted in a later analysis, and the HLA associations seemed to be driven largely by CMV exposure. CMV serostatus was the only immune exposure information available for the cohort. Only TCR beta chains were sequenced in this cohort, and the absence of alpha or paired-chain data limited detectable features. In a later analysis, HLA-associated TCR beta chains were found to be more clonally expanded and to have lower generation probabilities than equally common non-associated chains. Cytomegalovirus status was reported to be diagnosed by the classifier with high specificity and sensitivity in both the original and validation cohorts. A later genetic analysis associated a missense DCLRE1C variant with V-gene and J-gene trimming of TCR beta chains, and an independent cohort replicated the association. A group of highly shared sequence variants was considered likely to be a technical artifact of the sequencing pipeline. Across donors, most TCR sequences were observed very rarely, whereas some public TCRs were present in many individuals. Some IMGT-functional V segments, including TRBV6-2 and TRBV6-3, could not be distinguished by the 87-base-pair reads and were therefore excluded. In a later analysis, several top co-occurrence clusters were reported to appear linked to parvovirus B19, influenza, CMV and Epstein-Barr virus. At a false discovery rate of 0.05, a later analysis linked around 15,000 TCR beta sequences to specific HLA alleles. Three of the identified cytomegalovirus-associated TCR beta chains were confirmed in vitro to be specific for cytomegalovirus antigens. In an earlier analysis of approximately 590 of the donors, most TCR beta V segments appeared in productive rearrangements about 87% or about 30% of the time, broadly matching IMGT annotations. In a later analysis, the rate of TCR association differed among HLA loci, with DRB1 alleles having the most associated TCRs and HLA-C alleles having the fewest. The earlier analysis of 587 of the donors excluded fewer than 20 rarely observed V segments, including chromosome 9 orphons, because counts were too low. A total of 150 or so TCR beta chains were listed by the study as associated with cytomegalovirus. Sequencing depth was assumed to be roughly uniform across donors in the presence/absence analyses, though that assumption may not hold.

In the germline V gene, CDR1 corresponds to MNHNS and CDR2 to SASEGT. Ends trimmed: V by 7 bases, J by 0 bases; bases unmatched to a gene: 6. Its CDR3 holds 15 amino acids, cysteine through phenylalanine. The entry retains the CDR3 DNA only, 45 bases that are in frame from base 1. Library creation used the immunoSEQ multiplex PCR assay. For the multiplex PCR, a mixture combining 60 forward primers for TCR Vbeta segments and 13 reverse primers for TCR Jbeta segments was used. The CDR3 region of rearranged TCR beta genes was amplified from genomic DNA with a multiplex PCR assay. On the Illumina HiSeq System, the amplified TCR beta libraries were sequenced as 87-base-pair reads. On the study's bioinformatics: In a later analysis, tens of millions of unique TCR beta chains were counted across the 500 to 850 repertoires, and roughly 11 million of these chains were shared by at least two donors. Raw reads were error-corrected and collapsed into unique sequences by a nearest-neighbor algorithm in which closely related sequences were merged to remove PCR and sequencing errors. V, D and J gene segments were assigned by aligning CDR3 sequences to IMGT reference sequences. For a sequence to be retained, a match of at least six nucleotides to both a V gene segment and a J gene segment was required. A rearrangement counted as productive if the CDR3 had no stop codons and remained in frame with V and J, and every other rearrangement counted as non-productive. Following IMGT convention, CDR3 was defined as the stretch from the second conserved V-encoded cysteine up to the conserved J-encoded phenylalanine. The earlier analysis of about 610 of the donors excluded any sequence lacking an unambiguous match to a single V gene segment. An earlier analysis of several hundred of the donors called V segments functional above 56.7% productive rearrangements and segregating when the between-donor standard deviation exceeded 5%. A statistical classification framework was built for diagnosing cytomegalovirus status from the catalog of TCR beta chain sequences. In a later analysis, TCR nucleotide sequences were compared against IMGT/GENE-DB human TR gene sequences so that V and J genes could be assigned. The TCRdist pipeline was used in a later analysis to assign CDR3 sequences and most-parsimonious VDJ recombination scenarios. In a later analysis, each TCR beta chain was defined by its CDR3 amino acid sequence together with its V-gene family, and reads without a unique V-gene family were excluded. To address suspected cross-contamination and a sequencing artifact, a later analysis removed 550 to 750 highly shared, low-generation-probability nucleotide sequences. A later analysis calculated a clonal expansion index for each public chain from normalized within-repertoire ranks of inferred template counts. A later analysis computed generation probabilities with a VDJ recombination model fitted to out-of-frame rearrangements, and checked the results against IGoR. In a later analysis, hypergeometric tests were used to score TCR-TCR, TCR-HLA and TCR-CMV co-occurrence, with a repertoire-size bias correction applied to TCR pairs. A later analysis estimated false discovery rates by permuting HLA or CMV assignments 20 times. In a later analysis, co-occurring TCRs were grouped using DBSCAN, and TCRdist sequence similarity was added for clustering within HLA-allele-positive subsets. Co-occurrence clustering excluded repertoires with fewer than 30,000 or more than 120,000 public chains, plus five with anomalous nucleotide sharing. TCRdb holds this immuneACCESS table with in-frame rearrangements only. Some clones are missing; in checked studies, unresolved V genes explain under half, and the rest has no known cause. From that table come the V and J calls and clone size; the DNA was used to work out D and trimming. This sample's table contains roughly 80,000 clones. Around 1.1% of the sample is in the top ten clones.

Worth noting for this clone: The target of this receptor is not known.

The cohort comprised some 680 healthy bone marrow donors. At the time of sampling, all cohort members were nominally healthy, though unrecorded immune exposures were likely present. The donor tested CMV seronegative and was one of the 352 seronegative cohort members. Each donor provided a peripheral blood sample, and peripheral blood mononuclear cells were used for TCR beta sequencing. Genomic DNA was extracted from the blood cell samples with the Qiagen DNeasy Blood Extraction Kit. Recombination linked TRBV6-1 to TRBJ2-7, with TRBD2 identical over 10 junction bases. This TCR came from a woman under 40 in good health and CMV-seronegative. Sequenced material: PBMCs. This receptor carries the CDR3 CASTRAGGFSYEQYF. The DNA sequence is as follows: TGTGCCAGCACCCGAGCGGGAGGGTTCTCCTACGAGCAGTACTTC.